These T cell receptor beta chains were read from a single sample in a study of blood T cell repertoires in COVID-19. TCRdb's copy holds only in-frame clones and misses some; the assay was immunoSEQ multiplex PCR. The sample carries roughly 110,000 clones, approximately 90% recorded once. What was sequenced was peripheral blood. The source of these receptors is a woman aged 25 to 39 with acute or convalescent COVID-19. Each CDR3 is given with its conserved first and last residue. Fields, in order: D gene, V gene, J gene, CDR3 protein. A D gene is named only where the DNA matches it firmly.

-	TRBV28	TRBJ1-3	CASSAQGLLSGNTIYF
-	TRBV20-1	TRBJ2-7	CSASGMEQYF
-	TRBV2	TRBJ1-1	CASSERSMNTEAFF
-	TRBV11-2	TRBJ1-6	CASSLGQTNSPLHF
-	TRBV6-5	TRBJ2-1	CASSTFWTNEQFF
-	TRBV6-4	TRBJ1-6	CASRSGTDNSPLHF
-	TRBV2	TRBJ2-7	CASRGTGGREQYF
TRBD1	TRBV9	TRBJ2-1	CASKRDSSYNEQFF
TRBD2	TRBV27	TRBJ2-1	CASTHSGGLGNEQFF
TRBD2	TRBV29-1	TRBJ2-1	CSDLKLAEIFPGNNEQFF
-	TRBV3-1/TRBV3-2	TRBJ2-3	CASSQGNSAGLF
TRBD2	TRBV11-3	TRBJ2-1	CASSAGGPSNEQFF
-	TRBV6-2/TRBV6-3	TRBJ2-7	CASSYSLLWSRSYEQYF
-	TRBV25-1	TRBJ2-7	CASSAPGQTYEQYF
-	TRBV7-2	TRBJ2-3	CASGQPSTDTQYF
TRBD2	TRBV19	TRBJ2-5	CASRSGGAGQETQYF
-	TRBV27	TRBJ2-4	CASSPAEWRPSKNIQYF
TRBD1	TRBV27	TRBJ2-7	CASRRDRGPYYEQYF
-	TRBV14	TRBJ1-1	CASSQIIRVSLNTEAFF
TRBD1	TRBV5-6	TRBJ2-3	CASSSDYTRQGLRTDTQYF
TRBD1	TRBV10-3	TRBJ1-4	CAISESLGQGSEKLFF
-	TRBV5-1	TRBJ2-1	CASSLGTSPDPEQFF
-	TRBV29-1	TRBJ2-1	CSVRPGLNEQFF
TRBD1	TRBV9	TRBJ1-1	CASSLGTGIEAFF
TRBD1	TRBV6-2/TRBV6-3	TRBJ2-7	CASSSLETGSPYEQYF
TRBD2	TRBV5-1	TRBJ2-5	CASFTELAGLETQYF
-	TRBV7-3	TRBJ1-3	CASSPSPGSGNTIYF
-	TRBV7-2	TRBJ2-4	CASSLDPVAKNIQYF
-	TRBV7-5	TRBJ1-5	CARSPFPNYSNQPQHF
TRBD2	TRBV7-3	TRBJ2-3	CASSLLAGGQSDTQYF
-	TRBV10-3	TRBJ1-2	CAIEGEDGYTF
TRBD1	TRBV9	TRBJ1-4	CASSVGQGAGEKLFF
-	TRBV7-9	TRBJ2-7	CASLEAGSYEQYF
TRBD2	TRBV7-2	TRBJ2-3	CASSLISGGTDTQYF
-	TRBV27	TRBJ1-1	CASSPTGTKKNTEAFF
TRBD2	TRBV3-1/TRBV3-2	TRBJ2-1	CASSQRVTSGRAGWNEQFF
-	TRBV19	TRBJ1-4	CASSSMETVATNEKLFF
TRBD1	TRBV12-5	TRBJ1-1	CASGVDRVSFTEAFF
TRBD2	TRBV3-1/TRBV3-2	TRBJ2-1	CASSQQAGGWDEQFF
-	TRBV4-1	TRBJ2-7	CASSPLGRGAYEQYF
-	TRBV11-2	TRBJ2-7	CASSPRLTSPLVYEQYF
TRBD1	TRBV5-1	TRBJ2-7	CASSTGQGGPEQYF
-	TRBV4-1	TRBJ2-7	CASSQAEAWEQYF
-	TRBV6-4	TRBJ2-6	CASSAGASGANVLTF
TRBD2	TRBV7-3	TRBJ2-3	CASSLIAGVSTDTQYF
TRBD2	TRBV3-1/TRBV3-2	TRBJ2-5	CASKLDSGRKTQYF
-	TRBV6-5	TRBJ2-3	CASILFAGATDTQYF
TRBD2	TRBV7-8	TRBJ2-7	CASSLEGGGGEQYF
-	TRBV18	TRBJ1-1	CASSPTGLLNTEAFF